This T cell receptor (beta chain) was sequenced during a study of blood T cell repertoires in COVID-19. Study at large: PBMCs, B-cell-depleted T cells, or T cells were the source of the cDNA or gDNA that made up the material.

Authors' methods: Reference gene primers were amplified, and this amplification served to estimate nucleated cell counts. Only in-frame clones appear in the TCRdb table, and some are missing; sequencing was by immunoSEQ multiplex PCR. Clone size and V and J calls were adopted from that table, with D and trimming inferred from the DNA. The sample consists of about 260,000 clones, about 84% of them appearing once. Trimming removed 1 base from V and 0 bases from J; junction bases left unmatched: 5. The CDR3 runs to 17 residues. Germline V gene lookup returns CDR1 LNHDA and CDR2 SQIVND (reference sequence). In terms of age and location, participants ranged from roughly 18 to 95 years and lived in about two dozen US areas. Among Cohort 3 donors, those recovered had two negative PCRs, clearance, or symptom resolution.

This clonotype was obtained from a woman between 45 and 60 years old who had recovered from COVID-19. The V and J genes are TRBV19 and TRBJ1-5; 8 bases match TRBD1. The sequencing sample was made of PBMCs or T cells enriched from blood (not recorded which). Here the CDR3 reads CASSIARDRSSNQPQHF. The CDR3 nucleotides are TGTGCCAGTAGTATAGCCCGGGACAGGAGTAGCAATCAGCCCCAGCATTTT.